One and the same sample provided the 10 T cell receptor beta chains below, sequenced in a study of PD-L1 blockade in urothelial cancer. The time point: pretreatment peripheral blood. The method was immunoSEQ multiplex PCR; TCRdb's version includes in-frame clones alone and lacks a portion of them. The data contain some 71,000 clones, about 86% of them singletons. The sample consisted of PBMCs, taken around atezolizumab (anti-PD-L1) treatment. These receptors all come from a man in his sixties with urothelial cancer.

The chain has TRBV4-1 and TRBJ1-2; D possibly corresponds to TRBD1 (5 bases). The CDR3 is 14 amino acids. Between the trimmed V and J ends, which lost 1 base and 0 bases, there was a span of 6 bases. Germline CDR1 and CDR2: MGHRA and YSYEKL. CDR3 bases: TGCGCCAGCAGCCAAGTGACAGCTAACTATGGCTACACCTTC. Protein sequence: CASSQVTANYGYTF.

J is TRBJ2-1 and V is TRBV10-2; D not certain. The CDR3 runs to 11 residues. The germline gives CDR1 WSHSY, CDR2 SAAADI. Trimming removed 8 bases at V and 6 bases at J, with 8 bases between. CDR3 coding DNA: TGCGCCAGCGGCCCGTTCAATGAGCAGTTCTTC. Translating gives CASGPFNEQFF.

This chain joins TRBV5-6 and TRBJ2-2; no clear D. Trimming shortened V by 4 bases and J by 3 bases, and 10 bases separated the two germline ends. The CDR3 consists of 14 residues. Germline CDR1 reads SGHDT; CDR2 reads YYEEEE. CDR3 sequence: CASSPLRDTGELFF. CDR3 DNA: TGTGCCAGCAGCCCCCTTCGGGACACCGGGGAGCTGTTTTTT.

The chain links TRBV9 to TRBJ2-1; TRBD2 matches 11 bases. CDR1 is SGDLS, CDR2 YYNGEE, per germline. With 4 bases clipped from V and 7 bases from J, the junction kept 4 bases outside the gene matches. The length of the CDR3 is 14 residues. The CDR3 reads CASSFSGGGNEQFF. CDR3 DNA sequence: TGTGCCAGCAGCTTTAGCGGGGGGGGGAATGAGCAGTTCTTC.

The CDR3 DNA follows: TGTGCCAGCAGCCGGGGTCCCGGGGAGCTGTTTTTT. It specifies CASSRGPGELFF. This chain links TRBV6-6 with TRBJ2-2; D may be TRBD2 (5 bases). V lost 6 bases to trimming and J lost 6 bases, with 8 bases between them. Germline loops: CDR1 MNHNY, CDR2 SVGAGI (reference sequence). The CDR3 totals 12 residues.

J is TRBJ2-1 and V is TRBV11-3; 10 bases fit TRBD1. Looked up from germline, CDR1 is SGHNT and CDR2 is YENEEA. The CDR3 has 15 amino acids. Trimming took 3 bases from V and 9 from J; bases not matched to a gene: 8. The CDR3 protein is CASSLEGQGIGEQFF. The CDR3 coding sequence is TGTGCCAGCAGCTTGGAGGGACAGGGGATCGGTGAGCAGTTCTTC.

J is TRBJ2-2 and V is TRBV9, with D maybe TRBD1 (5 bases). The CDR3 has 14 amino acids. The germline CDR1 and CDR2 sequences are SGDLS and YYNGEE. V shed 3 bases and J shed 5 bases, with 11 bases lying between them. CDR3 DNA: TGTGCCAGCAGCGATGCAGGGCGAACCGGGGAGCTGTTTTTT. It is translated as CASSDAGRTGELFF.

The rearrangement links TRBV7-3 to TRBJ2-3; 8 bases map to TRBD2. Germline V CDR1 and CDR2: SGHTA, FQGTGA. Trimming cost V 5 bases and J 5 bases; bases outside gene matches: 12. The CDR3 has 16 residues. The CDR3 region is CASSKNRGGLGDTQYF. In DNA form, the CDR3 reads TGTGCCAGCAGCAAAAACCGGGGGGGCCTTGGAGATACGCAGTATTTT.

The V and J genes are TRBV25-1 and TRBJ1-2; a possible D gene is TRBD1 (5 bases). This CDR3 spans 12 amino acids. CDR1 MGHDK and CDR2 SYGVNS come from the germline V gene. Trimming took off 3 bases at V and 8 bases at J, with 10 bases between the two ends. The DNA of the CDR3 is TGTGCCAGCAGTGAGCCGGGACTGGGCTACACCTTC. It yields the protein CASSEPGLGYTF.

The chain uses TRBV6-6 and TRBJ2-1; 9 nucleotides match TRBD1. Germline assignment: CDR1 MNHNY and CDR2 SVGAGI (reference sequence). This CDR3 is built from 14 residues. V lost 6 bases, J lost 3 bases, and 3 bases stayed unmatched. The CDR3 DNA is TGTGCCAGCAGCCGGGACAGGGACTACAATGAGCAGTTCTTC. Translation gives CASSRDRDYNEQFF.